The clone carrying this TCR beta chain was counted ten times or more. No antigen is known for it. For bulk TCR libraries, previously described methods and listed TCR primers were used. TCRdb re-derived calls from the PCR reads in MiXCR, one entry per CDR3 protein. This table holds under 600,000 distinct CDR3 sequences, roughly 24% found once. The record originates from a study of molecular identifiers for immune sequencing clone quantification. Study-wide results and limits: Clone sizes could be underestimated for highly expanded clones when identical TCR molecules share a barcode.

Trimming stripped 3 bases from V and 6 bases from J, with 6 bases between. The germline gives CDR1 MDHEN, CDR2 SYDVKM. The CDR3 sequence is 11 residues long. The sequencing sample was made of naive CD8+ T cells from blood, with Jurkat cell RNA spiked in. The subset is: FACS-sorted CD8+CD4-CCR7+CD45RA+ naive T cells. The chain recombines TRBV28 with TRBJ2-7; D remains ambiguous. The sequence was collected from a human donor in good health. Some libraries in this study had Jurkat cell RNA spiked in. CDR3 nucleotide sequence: TGTGCCAGCAGTTTCGTCGGCGAGCAGTACTTC. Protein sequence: CASSFVGEQYF.